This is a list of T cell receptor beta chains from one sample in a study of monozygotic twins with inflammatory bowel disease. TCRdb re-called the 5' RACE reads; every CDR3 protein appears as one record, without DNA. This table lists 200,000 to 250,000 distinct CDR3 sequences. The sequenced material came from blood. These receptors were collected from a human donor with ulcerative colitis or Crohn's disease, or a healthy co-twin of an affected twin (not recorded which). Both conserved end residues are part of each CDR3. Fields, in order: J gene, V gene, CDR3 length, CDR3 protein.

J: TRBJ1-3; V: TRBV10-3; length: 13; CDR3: CAISESKENTIYF
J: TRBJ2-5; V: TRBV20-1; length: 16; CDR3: CSARRVGGEALGTQYF
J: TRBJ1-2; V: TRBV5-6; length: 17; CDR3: CASSLIPGNWRGDGYTF
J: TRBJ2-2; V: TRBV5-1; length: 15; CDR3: CASSGPGLGTGELFF
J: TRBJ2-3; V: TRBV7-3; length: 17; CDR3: CASSSSNLGLDTDTQYF
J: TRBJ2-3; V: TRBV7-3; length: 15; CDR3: CASSPRDYFVDTQYF
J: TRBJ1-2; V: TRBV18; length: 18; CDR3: CASSPQQGMLVTNYGYTF
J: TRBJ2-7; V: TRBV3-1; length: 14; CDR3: CASSGTRAALEQYF
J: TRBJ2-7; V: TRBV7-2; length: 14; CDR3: CASSALAGGYEQYF
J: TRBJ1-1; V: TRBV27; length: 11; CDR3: CASGGHTEAFF
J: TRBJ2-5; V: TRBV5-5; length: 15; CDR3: CASSWRLAGVETQYF
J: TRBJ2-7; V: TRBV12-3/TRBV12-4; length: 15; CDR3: CASSFGGSSSYEQYF
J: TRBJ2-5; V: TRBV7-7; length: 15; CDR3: CASSPGGTGKETQYF
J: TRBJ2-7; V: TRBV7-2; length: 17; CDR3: CASSLGWTSGGSYEQYF
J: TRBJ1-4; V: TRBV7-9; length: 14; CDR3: CASSLGSLVEKLFF
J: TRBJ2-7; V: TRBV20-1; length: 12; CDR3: CSARGGVDEQYF
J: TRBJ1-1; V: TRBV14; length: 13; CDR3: CASSPRPNTEAFF
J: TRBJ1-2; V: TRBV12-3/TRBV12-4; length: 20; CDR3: CASSLTRDRGLAAANYGYTF
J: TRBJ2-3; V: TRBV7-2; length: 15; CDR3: CASSFRDYFTDTQYF
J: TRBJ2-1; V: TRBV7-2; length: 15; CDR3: CASSLDSGTGNEQFF
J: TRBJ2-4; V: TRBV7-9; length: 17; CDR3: CASSLSELLAIPNIQYF
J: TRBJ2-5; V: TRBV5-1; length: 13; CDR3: CASSYNPQETQYF
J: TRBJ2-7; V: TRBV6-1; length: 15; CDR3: CASSEPGTGRNEQYF
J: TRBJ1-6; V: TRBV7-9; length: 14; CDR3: CASSFGRAGSPLHF
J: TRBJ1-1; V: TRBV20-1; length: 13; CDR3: CSARRQGQIRAFF
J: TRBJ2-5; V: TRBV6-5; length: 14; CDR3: CASTFLGYQETQYF
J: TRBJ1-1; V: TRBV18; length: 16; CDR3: CASSPPRRTGTTEAFF
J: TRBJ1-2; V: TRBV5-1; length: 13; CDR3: CASSLGSQGPHTF
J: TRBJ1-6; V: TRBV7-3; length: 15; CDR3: CASSLNRQGNSPLHF
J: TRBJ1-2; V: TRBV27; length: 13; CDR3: CASSPRSFVSYTF
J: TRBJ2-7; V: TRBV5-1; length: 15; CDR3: CASSKHPRDSYEQYF
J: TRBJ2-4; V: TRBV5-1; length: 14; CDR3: CASSLVDPKNIQYF
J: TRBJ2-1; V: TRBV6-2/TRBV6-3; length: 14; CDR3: CASSLSGGAGEQFF
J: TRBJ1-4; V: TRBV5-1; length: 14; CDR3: CASTRQPDNEKLFF
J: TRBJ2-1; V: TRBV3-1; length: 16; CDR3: CASSPRGTGLYNEQFF
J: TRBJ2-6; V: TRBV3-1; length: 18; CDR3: CASSRRTSTGSGANVLTF
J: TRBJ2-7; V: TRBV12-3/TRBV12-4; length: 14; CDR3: CASRFGGRSLEQYF
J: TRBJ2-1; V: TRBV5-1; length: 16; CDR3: CASSLRGSGPSNEQFF
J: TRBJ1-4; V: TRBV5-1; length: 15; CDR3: CASMVLGSTNEKLFF
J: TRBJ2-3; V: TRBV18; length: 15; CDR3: CASSASGTSTDTQYF
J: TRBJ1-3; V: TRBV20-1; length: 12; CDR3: CSAHYSGNTIYF
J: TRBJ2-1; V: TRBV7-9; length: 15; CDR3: CASSRRLLGSNEQFF